The 18 T cell receptor beta chains listed next were all sequenced from one sample in a study. Adaptor-ligated barcode primers were used to amplify TRBV12-4/TRBJ1-2 clonotypes. A single record per CDR3 protein comes from TCRdb applying MiXCR to the multiplex PCR reads. This table holds roughly 2,400 distinct CDR3 sequences, 2.4% found once. The sorted Tregs were CD4+CD25+CD127-/low cells. What was sequenced was tumor-infiltrating Tregs sorted from the breast tumor. All receptors derive from a female donor with breast cancer.

Sample share makes this clonotype medium-sized. The gene calls are TRBV12-3 or TRBV12-4 and TRBJ1-2, with no clear D. The V end lost 6 bases, the J end lost 5 bases, and 16 bases lay between the germline ends. This CDR3 is 14 amino acids long. The CDR3 DNA sequence: TGTGCCAGCAGCCCGAATCTTTACTCGTATGGCTACACCTTC. Encoded protein: CASSPNLYSYGYTF.

This clonotype counts as medium-sized. V gene TRBV12-3 or TRBV12-4 combines with J gene TRBJ1-2, with D hard to call. V was trimmed by 7 bases and J by 4 bases, leaving 19 bases between them. The CDR3 runs to 15 residues. The CDR3 loop is CASTSAVVLGYGYTF. The DNA for the CDR3 is TGTGCCAGCACCTCTGCTGTGGTGTTAGGCTATGGCTACACCTTC.

The rearrangement joins TRBV12-3 or TRBV12-4 to TRBJ1-2; possibly TRBD1 for D (5 bases). The CDR3 is made up of 15 amino acids. V was trimmed by 5 bases and J by 4 bases, leaving 17 bases between them. The CDR3 sequence: CASSQTTRGLYGYTF. In DNA form, the CDR3 reads TGTGCCAGCAGTCAAACGACGAGGGGCCTCTATGGCTACACCTTC.

By sample fraction, this clonotype is medium-sized. DNA for the CDR3: TGTGCCAGCAGTCCCAGTAGGACACGCGCCCCTCCCTATGGCTACACCTTC. Its protein is CASSPSRTRAPPYGYTF. This chain joins TRBV12-3 or TRBV12-4 and TRBJ1-2, with a possible D match to TRBD1 (5 bases). Trimming shortened V by 5 bases and J by 4 bases, and 23 bases separated the two germline ends. The CDR3 extends over 17 amino acids.

In its sample, this clonotype was seen many times. This chain connects TRBV12-3 or TRBV12-4 to TRBJ1-2; D possibly corresponds to TRBD1 (6 bases). This CDR3 contains 13 residues. Trimming shortened V by 7 bases and J by 5 bases, and 14 bases separated the two germline ends. For the CDR3, the DNA is TGTGCCAGCACCCGGGACACCACATATGGCTACACCTTC. This gives the protein CASTRDTTYGYTF.

This clonotype rates as medium-sized. J is TRBJ1-2 and V is TRBV12-3 or TRBV12-4; D unresolved. V shed 3 bases and J shed 3 bases, with 5 bases lying between them. The CDR3 loop spans 12 amino acids. CDR3 sequence: CASSFGDYGYTF. For the CDR3, the DNA is TGTGCCAGCAGTTTTGGCGACTATGGCTACACCTTC.

In its sample, this clonotype is medium-sized (0.01 to 0.1%). The V gene is TRBV12-3 or TRBV12-4, the J gene TRBJ1-2, with 7 bases aligning to TRBD1. The CDR3 has 14 amino acids. J was trimmed by 4 bases and V by 1 base; bases with no gene match: 3. The CDR3 protein is CASSLDRGSYGYTF. The CDR3 region has the DNA TGTGCCAGCAGTTTAGACAGGGGCAGCTATGGCTACACCTTC.

This clonotype qualifies as medium-sized. The chain couples TRBV12-3 or TRBV12-4 to TRBJ1-2; perhaps TRBD1 as D (6 bases). The CDR3 runs 14 residues. V was pared by 5 bases and J by 5 bases, with 15 bases between. CDR3 bases: TGTGCCAGCAGTCAATGGACAGAGAATTATGGCTACACCTTC. It codes for CASSQWTENYGYTF.

By sample fraction, this clonotype is medium-sized. The rearrangement joins TRBV12-3 or TRBV12-4 to TRBJ1-2; 7 bases match TRBD1. V lost 5 bases, J lost 8 bases, and 11 bases stayed unmatched. This CDR3 has 14 residues. This chain's CDR3 is CASSRQGTVWGYTF. The CDR3 DNA reads TGTGCCAGCAGTCGACAGGGAACAGTATGGGGCTACACCTTC.

Judged by abundance, this clonotype is medium-sized (0.01 to 0.1%). J is TRBJ1-2 and V is TRBV12-3 or TRBV12-4; no definite D call. V was cut by 5 bases and J by 6 bases, with 13 bases left in between. The CDR3 length is 13 residues. Here the CDR3 DNA reads TGTGCCAGCAGTGCTGATCGAGGCAATGGCTACACCTTC. Translating it yields CASSADRGNGYTF.

This clonotype is labeled as medium-sized. This sequence joins TRBV12-3 or TRBV12-4 and TRBJ1-2; possible D gene TRBD1, 5 bases. Trimming cost V 5 bases and J 4 bases, with 17 bases left between them. The CDR3 loop spans 15 amino acids. The CDR3 is CASSPQGGMGYGYTF. The DNA of the CDR3 is TGTGCCAGCAGTCCCCAGGGAGGGATGGGCTATGGCTACACCTTC.

This clonotype is categorized as medium-sized (0.01 to 0.1%). The CDR3 loop reads CASSLTGYGYTF. Here the CDR3 DNA reads TGTGCCAGCAGTTTAACAGGGTATGGCTACACCTTC. V is TRBV12-3 or TRBV12-4 and J is TRBJ1-2; maybe TRBD1 (6 bases). Trimming removed 2 bases at V and 5 bases at J, with 6 bases between. The CDR3 runs 12 residues.

This clonotype is categorized as medium-sized. This chain uses TRBV12-3 or TRBV12-4 with TRBJ1-2; no clear D. This CDR3 contains 13 residues. V lost 2 bases and J lost 5, with 9 bases in between. This CDR3 is CASSLFGSYGYTF. CDR3 sequence (DNA): TGTGCCAGCAGTTTATTTGGCAGTTATGGCTACACCTTC.

The chain links TRBV12-3 or TRBV12-4 to TRBJ1-2, with no clear D. The length of the CDR3 is 13 residues. The V gene lost 2 bases and the J gene lost 5 bases, with 9 bases spanning the gap. The CDR3 DNA reads TGTGCCAGCAGTTTATACATTGGGTATGGCTACACCTTC. This gives the protein CASSLYIGYGYTF.

This clonotype is judged medium-sized. The V and J genes are TRBV12-3 or TRBV12-4 and TRBJ1-2, with D uncertain. V lost 1 base, J lost 7 bases, and 13 bases lay in between. The CDR3 has 14 amino acids. The CDR3 nucleotides read TGTGCCAGCAGTTTAGGGAGGCTAGGGTCTGGCTACACCTTC. Its translation: CASSLGRLGSGYTF.

This clonotype is medium-sized within its sample. V usage is TRBV12-3 or TRBV12-4 and J usage is TRBJ1-2; D gene uncertain. This CDR3 is 12 amino acids long. V gave up 7 bases and J gave up 2 bases, with 8 bases separating them. Here the CDR3 reads CASTLGNYGYTF. Here the CDR3 DNA reads TGTGCCAGCACCCTGGGGAACTATGGCTACACCTTC.

By sample fraction, this clonotype is medium-sized (0.01 to 0.1%). The genes are TRBV12-3 or TRBV12-4 and TRBJ1-2; 7 bases align to TRBD1. With V trimmed by 5 bases and J by 4 bases, 4 bases remained unmatched. The CDR3 totals 13 residues. The CDR3 loop reads CASSPGQVYGYTF. CDR3 nucleotide sequence: TGTGCCAGCAGTCCCGGACAGGTCTATGGCTACACCTTC.

Sample share makes this clonotype medium-sized. CDR3 protein: CASSLGGTNYGYTF. DNA for the CDR3: TGTGCCAGCAGTTTGGGTGGGACTAACTATGGCTACACCTTC. The chain joins TRBV12-3 or TRBV12-4 to TRBJ1-2; D is ambiguous. CDR3 length: 14 residues. The V end lost 3 bases, the J end lost 0 bases, and 8 bases lay between the germline ends.